The present T cell receptor beta chain was sequenced within a study of CD8+CD57+ T cells in acquired aplastic anemia. Study-level information: Sorting CD4+ and CD8+ cells gave DNA averaging 3.2 ug. Study findings and constraints: Patients did not significantly differ from controls in CD8+ Simpson's diversity.

V lost 3 bases and J lost 6, with 11 bases in between. This CDR3 contains 12 residues. From germline, CDR1 is DFQATT and CDR2 SNEGSKA (reference sequence). Patients picked for sequencing had shown CD8+CD57+ cell expansion detected by flow cytometry. The patients, all of them, had severe acquired aplastic anemia. This clonotype was seen more than once but under ten times. What it binds is not known. TCR beta VDJ and CDR3 were profiled, and genomic DNA was the template. MiXCR, run by TCRdb on the reads, gives a single entry per CDR3 protein. The sample contains around 200,000 distinct CDR3 sequences, approximately 60% of which appear only once.

This clonotype originated in a human donor with aplastic anemia. The rearrangement joins TRBV20-1 to TRBJ1-2; TRBD1 might be the D (5 bases). Material for sequencing was sorted CD4+, CD8+, or CD8+CD57+ T cells (not recorded which) from PBMCs. The CDR3 DNA sequence: TGCAGTGCTAGGGGAGGACAACATGGCTACACCTTC. Translating it yields CSARGGQHGYTF.